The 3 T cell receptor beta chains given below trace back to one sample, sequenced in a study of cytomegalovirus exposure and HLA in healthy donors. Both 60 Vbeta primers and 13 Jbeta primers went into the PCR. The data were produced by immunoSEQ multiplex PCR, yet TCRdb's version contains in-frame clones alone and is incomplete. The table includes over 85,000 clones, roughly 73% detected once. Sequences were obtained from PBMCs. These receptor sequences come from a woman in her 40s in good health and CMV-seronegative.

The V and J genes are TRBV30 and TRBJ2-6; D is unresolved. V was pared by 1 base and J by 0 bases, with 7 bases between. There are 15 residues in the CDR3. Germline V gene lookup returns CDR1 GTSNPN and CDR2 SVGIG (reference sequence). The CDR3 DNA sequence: TGTGCCTGGAGTGGTAGTTCCTCTGGGGCCAACGTCCTGACTTTC. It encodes CAWSGSSSGANVLTF.

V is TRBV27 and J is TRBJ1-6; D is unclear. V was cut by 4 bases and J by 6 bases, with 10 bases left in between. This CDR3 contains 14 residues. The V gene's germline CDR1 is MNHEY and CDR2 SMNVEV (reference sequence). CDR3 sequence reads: CASSSDIINSPLHF. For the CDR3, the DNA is TGTGCCAGCAGTTCCGACATAATTAATTCACCCCTCCACTTT.

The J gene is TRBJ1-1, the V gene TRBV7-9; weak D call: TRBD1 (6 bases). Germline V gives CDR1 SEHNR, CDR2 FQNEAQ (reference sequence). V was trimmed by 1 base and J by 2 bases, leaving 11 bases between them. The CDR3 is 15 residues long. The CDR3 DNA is TGTGCCAGCAGCTTAGAGAGGGGGTCAAACACTGAAGCTTTCTTT. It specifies CASSLERGSNTEAFF.